The TCR beta chain under discussion was sequenced for a study of blood T cell repertoires in COVID-19. This CDR3 spans 17 amino acids. The ends were cut back, 3 bases at V and 0 bases at J, with 12 bases in the middle. Germline lookup yields CDR1 SNHLY and CDR2 FYNNEI. Sequenced by immunoSEQ multiplex PCR; TCRdb stores in-frame clones only, minus some. The top ten clones hold roughly 2% of a sample with about 280,000 clones, 88% of them seen once. Source material: PBMCs or T cells enriched from blood (not recorded which). The rearrangement joins TRBV2 to TRBJ2-6; TRBD1 is a possible D gene (5 bases). This receptor was identified in a woman aged 55-75 years in a cohort exposed to, infected with or recovered from COVID-19 (not recorded which). The CDR3 sequence: CASSELQAGSGANVLTF. The CDR3 DNA reads TGTGCCAGCAGTGAGTTACAGGCAGGCTCTGGGGCCAACGTCCTGACTTTC.